This T cell receptor (beta chain) was observed in a study of neurological immune-mediated disorders. Time point meaning: longitudinal time-point 1 (baseline). The CDR3 has 13 residues. V was cut by 5 bases and J by 1 base, with 11 bases left in between. CDR1 and CDR2 (germline): GTSNPN, SVGIG (reference sequence). The team produced cDNA through 5'RACE using 10-nucleotide random UMIs. TCRdb used MiXCR to reprocess the 5' RACE reads, holding one entry per CDR3 protein. The sample contains around 60,000 distinct CDR3 sequences, roughly 10% of which appear only once. Specimen: PBMCs. The chain joins TRBV30 to TRBJ1-1, with a possible D match to TRBD1 (5 bases). The receptor's source is a male donor with HTLV-1-associated myelopathy (HAM/TSP). CDR3 amino acids: CAWGWTPNTEAFF. The CDR3 nucleotides read TGTGCCTGGGGATGGACACCGAACACTGAAGCTTTCTTT. Drawing the rest from reference TRBV30 and TRBJ1-1, the complete variable domain is SQTIHQWPATLVQPVGSPLSLECTVEGTSNPNLYWYRQAAGRGLQLLFYSVGIGQISSEVPQNLSASRPQDRQFILSSKKLLLSDSGFYLCAWGWTPNTEAFFGQGTRLTVV.